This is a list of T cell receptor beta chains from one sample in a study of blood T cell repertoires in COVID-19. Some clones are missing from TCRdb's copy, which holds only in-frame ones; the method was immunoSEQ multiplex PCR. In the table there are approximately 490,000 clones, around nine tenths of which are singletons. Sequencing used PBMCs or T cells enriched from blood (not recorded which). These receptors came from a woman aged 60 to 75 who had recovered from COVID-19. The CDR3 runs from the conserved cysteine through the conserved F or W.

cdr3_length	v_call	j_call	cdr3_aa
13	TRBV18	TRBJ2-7	CASSPTGLREQYF
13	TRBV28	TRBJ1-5	CASRGGIGQPQHF
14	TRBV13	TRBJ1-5	CASSTRGSNQPQHF
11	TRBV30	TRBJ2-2	CAWSLPGELFF
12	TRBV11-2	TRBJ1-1	CASSLSRTEAFF
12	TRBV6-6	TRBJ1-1	CASGGIGTEAFF
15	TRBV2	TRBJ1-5	CASTIRQGKGQPQHF
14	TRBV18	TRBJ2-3	CASSPQRVHDTQYF
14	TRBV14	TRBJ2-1	CASSLDYSNNEQFF
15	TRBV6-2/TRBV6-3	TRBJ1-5	CASSDGQNQNQPQHF
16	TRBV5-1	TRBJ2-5	CASSFAGTVPQETQYF
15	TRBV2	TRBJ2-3	CASNLGTGGTDTQYF
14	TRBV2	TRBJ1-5	CASSVQGGNQPQHF
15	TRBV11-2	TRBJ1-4	CASSLAGGAGEKLFF